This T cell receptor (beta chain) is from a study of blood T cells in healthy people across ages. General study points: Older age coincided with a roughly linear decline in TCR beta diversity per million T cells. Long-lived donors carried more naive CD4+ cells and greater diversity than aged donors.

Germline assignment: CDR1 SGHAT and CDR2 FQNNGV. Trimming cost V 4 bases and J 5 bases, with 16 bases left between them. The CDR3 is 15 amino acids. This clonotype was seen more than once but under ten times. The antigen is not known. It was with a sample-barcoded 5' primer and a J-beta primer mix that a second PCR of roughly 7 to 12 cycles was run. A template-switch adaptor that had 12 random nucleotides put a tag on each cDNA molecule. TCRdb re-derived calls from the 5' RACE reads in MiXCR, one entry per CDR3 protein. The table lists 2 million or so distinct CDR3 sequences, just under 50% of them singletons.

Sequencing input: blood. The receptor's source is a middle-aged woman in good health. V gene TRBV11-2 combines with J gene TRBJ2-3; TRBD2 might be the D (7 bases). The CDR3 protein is CASSSWGGSLDTQYF. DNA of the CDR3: TGTGCCAGCAGCTCGTGGGGGGGCTCTTTAGATACGCAGTATTTT.